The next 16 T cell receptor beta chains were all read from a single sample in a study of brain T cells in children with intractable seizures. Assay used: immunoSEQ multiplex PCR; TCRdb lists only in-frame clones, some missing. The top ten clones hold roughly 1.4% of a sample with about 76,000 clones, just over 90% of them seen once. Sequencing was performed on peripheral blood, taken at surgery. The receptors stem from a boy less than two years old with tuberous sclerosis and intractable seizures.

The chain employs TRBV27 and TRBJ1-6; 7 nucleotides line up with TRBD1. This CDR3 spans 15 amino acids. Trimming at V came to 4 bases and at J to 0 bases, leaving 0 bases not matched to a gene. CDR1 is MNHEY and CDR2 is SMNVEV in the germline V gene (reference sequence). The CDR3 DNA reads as TGTGCCAGCAGTTACAGGGGCTCCTATAATTCACCCCTCCACTTT. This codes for CASSYRGSYNSPLHF.

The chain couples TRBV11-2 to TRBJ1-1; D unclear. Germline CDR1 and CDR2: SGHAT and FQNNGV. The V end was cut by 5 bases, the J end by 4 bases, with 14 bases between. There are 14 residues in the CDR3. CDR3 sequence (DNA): TGTGCCAGCAGCCCGAGGGTCAAGGGCACTGAAGCTTTCTTT. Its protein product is CASSPRVKGTEAFF.

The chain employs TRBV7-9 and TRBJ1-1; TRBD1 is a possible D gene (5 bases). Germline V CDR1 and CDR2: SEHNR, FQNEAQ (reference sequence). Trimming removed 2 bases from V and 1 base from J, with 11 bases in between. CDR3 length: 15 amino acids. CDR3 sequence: CASSLNIGANTEAFF. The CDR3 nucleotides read TGTGCCAGCAGCTTAAACATTGGGGCGAACACTGAAGCTTTCTTT.

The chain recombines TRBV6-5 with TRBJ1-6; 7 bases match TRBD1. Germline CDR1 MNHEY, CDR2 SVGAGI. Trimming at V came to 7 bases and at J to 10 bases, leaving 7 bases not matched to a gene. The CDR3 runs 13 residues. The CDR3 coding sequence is TGTGCCAGCACGAAGGGGGCCGGATCACCCCTCCACTTT. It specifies CASTKGAGSPLHF.

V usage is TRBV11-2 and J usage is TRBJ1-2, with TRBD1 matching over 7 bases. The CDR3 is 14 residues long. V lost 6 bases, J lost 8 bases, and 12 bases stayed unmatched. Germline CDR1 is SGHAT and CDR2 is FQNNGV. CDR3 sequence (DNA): TGTGCCAGCAGTTTATATCCAGGGGGAGGGGGCTACACCTTC. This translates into CASSLYPGGGGYTF.

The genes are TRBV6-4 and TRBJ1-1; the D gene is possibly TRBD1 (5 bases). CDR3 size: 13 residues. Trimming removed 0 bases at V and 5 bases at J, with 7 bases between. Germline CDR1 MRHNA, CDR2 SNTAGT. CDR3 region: CASSDSPGTEAFF. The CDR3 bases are TGTGCCAGCAGTGACTCCCCAGGGACTGAAGCTTTCTTT.

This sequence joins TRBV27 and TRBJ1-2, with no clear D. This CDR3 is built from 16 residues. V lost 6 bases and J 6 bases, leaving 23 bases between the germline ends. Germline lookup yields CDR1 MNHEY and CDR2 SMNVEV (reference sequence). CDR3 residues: CASSFSSWQPPDGYTF. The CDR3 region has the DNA TGTGCCAGCAGCTTCTCTTCATGGCAACCCCCCGATGGCTACACCTTC.

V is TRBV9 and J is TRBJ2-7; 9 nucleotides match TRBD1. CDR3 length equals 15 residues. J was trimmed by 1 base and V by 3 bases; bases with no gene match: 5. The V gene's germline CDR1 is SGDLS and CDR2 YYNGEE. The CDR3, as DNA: TGTGCCAGCAGCGCAGGACAGGGGAGATCCTACGAGCAGTACTTC. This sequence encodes CASSAGQGRSYEQYF.

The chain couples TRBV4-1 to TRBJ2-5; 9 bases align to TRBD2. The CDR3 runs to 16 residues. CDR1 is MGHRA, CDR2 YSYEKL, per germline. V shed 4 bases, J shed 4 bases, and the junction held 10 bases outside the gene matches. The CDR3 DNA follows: TGCGCCAGCAGCCCCCAGCGGGGGGCGTCCATAGAGACCCAGTACTTC. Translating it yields CASSPQRGASIETQYF.

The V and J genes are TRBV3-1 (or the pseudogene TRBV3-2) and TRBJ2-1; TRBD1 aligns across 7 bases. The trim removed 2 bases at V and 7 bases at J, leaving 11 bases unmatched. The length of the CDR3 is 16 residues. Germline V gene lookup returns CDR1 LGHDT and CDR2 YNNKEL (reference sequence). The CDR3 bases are TGTGCCAGCAGCCAACCCGGGACACCCAGGGGGAATGAGCAGTTCTTC. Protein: CASSQPGTPRGNEQFF.

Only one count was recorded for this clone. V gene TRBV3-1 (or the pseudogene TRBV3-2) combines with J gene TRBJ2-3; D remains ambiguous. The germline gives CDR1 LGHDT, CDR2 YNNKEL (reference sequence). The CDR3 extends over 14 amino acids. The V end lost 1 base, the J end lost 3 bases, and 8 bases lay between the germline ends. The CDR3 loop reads CASSQVLNTDTQYF. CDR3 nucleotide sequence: TGTGCCAGCAGCCAAGTCCTAAATACAGATACGCAGTATTTT.

CDR3 bases: TGTGCCAGCAGTCCCCGACTGGGCAATCAGCCCCAGCATTTT. The encoded protein is CASSPRLGNQPQHF. This rearrangement joins TRBV27 to TRBJ1-5, with D unresolved. The ends were cut back, 5 bases at V and 2 bases at J, with 10 bases in the middle. From germline, CDR1 is MNHEY and CDR2 SMNVEV (reference sequence). The length of the CDR3 is 14 residues.

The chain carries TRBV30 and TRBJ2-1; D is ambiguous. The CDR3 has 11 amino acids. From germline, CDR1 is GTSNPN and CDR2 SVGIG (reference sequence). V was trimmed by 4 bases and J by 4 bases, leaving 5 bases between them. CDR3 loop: CAWTTYNEQFF. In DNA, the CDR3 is TGTGCCTGGACGACTTACAATGAGCAGTTCTTC.

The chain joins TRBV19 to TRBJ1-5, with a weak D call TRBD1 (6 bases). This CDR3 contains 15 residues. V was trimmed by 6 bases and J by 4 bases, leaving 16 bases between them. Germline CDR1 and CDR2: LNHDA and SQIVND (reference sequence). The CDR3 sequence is CASSSELGGNQPQHF. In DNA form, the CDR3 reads TGTGCCAGTAGCTCTGAATTAGGGGGAAATCAGCCCCAGCATTTT.

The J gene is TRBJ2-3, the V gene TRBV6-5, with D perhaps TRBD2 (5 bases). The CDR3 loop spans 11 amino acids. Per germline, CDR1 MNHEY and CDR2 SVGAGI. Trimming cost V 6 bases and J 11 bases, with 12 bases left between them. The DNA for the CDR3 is TGTGCCAGCAGCTTCGCCGGGATGCAGTATTTT. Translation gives CASSFAGMQYF.

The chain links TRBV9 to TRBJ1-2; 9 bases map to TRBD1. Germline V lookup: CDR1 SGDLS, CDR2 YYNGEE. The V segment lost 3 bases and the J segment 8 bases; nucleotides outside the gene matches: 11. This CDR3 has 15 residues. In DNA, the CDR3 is TGTGCCAGCAGCGCCGCTACAGGGGGCCGTCGGGGCTACACCTTC. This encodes CASSAATGGRRGYTF.